This T cell receptor beta chain was recovered during a study of blood T cell repertoires in COVID-19. The CDR3 loop spans 11 amino acids. Trimming cost V 3 bases and J 13 bases, with 10 bases left between them. Germline V CDR1 and CDR2: GTSNPN, SVGIG (reference sequence). Authors' analysis steps: Amplification with reference gene primers provided the estimates of nucleated cell counts. Produced via immunoSEQ multiplex PCR; TCRdb's table is partial and in-frame only. Clonal size and the V and J genes are those of that table, whereas D and trimming came from the DNA. The sample lists approximately 250,000 clones; over 75% were seen once. The Seattle site enrolled patients during active infection and followed them longitudinally.

Sequenced material: peripheral blood. The TCR originated in a man aged 45-65 years with COVID-19, enrolled during active disease. The chain employs TRBV30 and TRBJ1-6; D remains unclear. The CDR3 sequence is CAWSQPGPLHF. CDR3 DNA sequence: TGTGCCTGGAGCCAACCTGGCCCCCTCCACTTT.